The clone carrying this T cell receptor beta chain was observed a handful of times. What it recognizes is unknown. The source of the sample is a study of cytomegalovirus exposure and HLA in healthy donors. Study conclusions and caveats: According to the study, 160 or so TCR beta chains were cytomegalovirus-associated.

The PCR ran on 60 Vbeta and 13 Jbeta primers. Sequencing used immunoSEQ multiplex PCR; TCRdb keeps in-frame clones, though not all of them. The table lists under 200,000 clones, 84% of them singletons. The V gene's germline CDR1 is LGHNT and CDR2 FRNRAP. The CDR3 consists of 17 residues. The V segment lost 0 bases and the J segment 5 bases; nucleotides outside the gene matches: 10. This TCR came from a boy between 2 and 10 years old in good health and CMV-seronegative. Material for sequencing was PBMCs. The rearrangement joins TRBV12-5 to TRBJ2-1; 7 bases match TRBD2. The CDR3 here is CASGLVRLLRGDNEQFF. The CDR3 nucleotides are TGTGCTAGTGGTTTGGTACGATTACTCCGGGGGGACAATGAGCAGTTCTTC.